The clone carrying this TCR beta chain has just one count. The CDR3 is 12 amino acids. Germline V gives CDR1 LGHDT, CDR2 YNNKEL (reference sequence). Deletions cut 0 bases from V and 8 bases from J, with 7 bases between. The data stem from a study of blood T cell repertoires in COVID-19. TCRdb's table, derived via immunoSEQ multiplex PCR, lists solely in-frame clones and lacks some. The table has approximately 140,000 clones, 84% seen once. The V call is TRBV3-1 (or the pseudogene TRBV3-2), the J call TRBJ1-2, with D hard to call. The sample was peripheral blood. This clonotype was obtained from a man aged 55 to 70 with acute or convalescent COVID-19. CDR3 DNA sequence: TGTGCCAGCAGCCAAGATGCGAGCGGCTACACCTTC. Amino acids: CASSQDASGYTF.